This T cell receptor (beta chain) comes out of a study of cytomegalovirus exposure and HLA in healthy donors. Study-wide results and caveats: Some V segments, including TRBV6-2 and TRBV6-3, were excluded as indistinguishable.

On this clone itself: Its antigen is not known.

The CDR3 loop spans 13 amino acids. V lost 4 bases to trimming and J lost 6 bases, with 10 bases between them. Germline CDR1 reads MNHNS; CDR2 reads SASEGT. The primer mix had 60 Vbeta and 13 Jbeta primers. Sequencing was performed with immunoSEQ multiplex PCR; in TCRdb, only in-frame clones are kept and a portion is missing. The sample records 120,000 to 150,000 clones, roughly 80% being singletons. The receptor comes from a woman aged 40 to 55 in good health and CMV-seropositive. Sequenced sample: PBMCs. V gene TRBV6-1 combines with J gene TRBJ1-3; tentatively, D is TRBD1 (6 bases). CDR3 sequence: CASSVQGLNTIYF. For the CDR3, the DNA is TGTGCCAGCAGTGTACAGGGCCTAAACACCATATATTTT.